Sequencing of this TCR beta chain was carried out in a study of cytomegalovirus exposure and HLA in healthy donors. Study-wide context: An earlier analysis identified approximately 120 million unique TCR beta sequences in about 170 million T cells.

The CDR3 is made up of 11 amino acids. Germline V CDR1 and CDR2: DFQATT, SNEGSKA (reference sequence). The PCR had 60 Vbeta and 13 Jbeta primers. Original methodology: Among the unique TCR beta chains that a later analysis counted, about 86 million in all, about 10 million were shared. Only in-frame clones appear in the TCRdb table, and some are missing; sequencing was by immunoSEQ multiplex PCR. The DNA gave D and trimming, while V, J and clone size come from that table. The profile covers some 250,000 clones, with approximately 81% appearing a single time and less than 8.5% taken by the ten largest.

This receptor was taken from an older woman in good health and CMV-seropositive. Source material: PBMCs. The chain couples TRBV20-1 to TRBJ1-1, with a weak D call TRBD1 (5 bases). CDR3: CSASRGSEAFF. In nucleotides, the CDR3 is TGCAGCGCATCAAGGGGCAGTGAAGCTTTCTTT.